This T cell receptor beta chain is drawn from a study of T cell responses to AZD1222 COVID-19 vaccine. The data were produced by immunoSEQ multiplex PCR, yet TCRdb's version contains in-frame clones alone and is incomplete. The data contain fewer than 110,000 clones, roughly 89% of them seen just once; the ten biggest clones take up roughly 44%. This material consisted of peripheral blood, taken on day 0 of AZD1222 vaccination. The TCR was taken from an adult in good health.

CDR3 nucleotide sequence: TGTGCCAGCAGCCGGGACAGCACAGATACGCAGTATTTT. Translated: CASSRDSTDTQYF. The chain joins TRBV5-6 to TRBJ2-3; TRBD1 or TRBD2 may be the D gene (5 bases each). CDR1 and CDR2 from the germline V gene are SGHDT and YYEEEE. The CDR3 extends over 13 amino acids. Trimming pared 4 bases from V and 0 bases from J, leaving 6 bases between.